Following are 26 T cell receptor beta chains from one sample sequenced in a study of T cell responses to AZD1222 COVID-19 vaccine. The data were produced by immunoSEQ multiplex PCR, yet TCRdb's version contains in-frame clones alone and is incomplete. The data show about 85,000 clones, with 86% seen just once and around 7.7% held by the top ten. Specimen: peripheral blood, collected on day 0 of AZD1222 vaccination. These receptors originate from an adult in good health.

CDR3 region: CASSTPSGRSGSHEQYF. For the CDR3, the DNA is TGTGCCAGCAGTACCCCGTCGGGGCGGAGCGGGTCCCACGAGCAGTACTTC. The rearrangement joins TRBV6-2 or TRBV6-3 to TRBJ2-7, with a weak D call TRBD2 (6 bases). This CDR3 contains 17 residues. V was cut by 5 bases and J by 5 bases, with 25 bases left in between. CDR1 and CDR2 from the germline V gene are MNHEY and SVGEGT.

Note on this clone: The same CDR3 is also encoded by other DNA sequences in this sample. The chain employs TRBV5-1 and TRBJ2-3; 7 bases are a match to TRBD2. CDR1 and CDR2 (germline): SGHRS, YFSETQ. The junction had 4 bases not matched to a gene; V was cut back by 0 bases and J by 0 bases. CDR3 length equals 16 residues. CDR3 DNA: TGCGCCAGCAGCTTGGAGCCTAGCGGCAGCACAGATACGCAGTATTTT. Encoded protein: CASSLEPSGSTDTQYF.

The chain links TRBV27 to TRBJ1-5; 8 bases fit TRBD1. After removal of 5 bases from V and 0 bases from J, the junction contained 9 bases not matched to a gene. From germline, CDR1 is MNHEY and CDR2 SMNVEV (reference sequence). The CDR3 is 17 amino acids. As DNA, the CDR3 is TGTGCCAGCAGTGTAGCAGGGGGCTACGATAGCAATCAGCCCCAGCATTTT. Protein: CASSVAGGYDSNQPQHF.

This clone is a singleton in its sample. The chain combines TRBV5-4 with TRBJ1-6; the D gene is possibly TRBD1 (5 bases). CDR1 is SGHNT, CDR2 YYREEE, per germline (reference sequence). V lost 2 bases and J 7 bases, leaving 10 bases between the germline ends. The CDR3 has 14 residues. Here the CDR3 DNA reads TGTGCCAGCAGCTTAGCTCAGGGAAATTCACCCCTCCACTTT. Translating gives CASSLAQGNSPLHF.

The chain carries TRBV3-1 (or the pseudogene TRBV3-2) and TRBJ2-7; D is uncertain. Germline V gene data show CDR1 as LGHDT and CDR2 as YNNKEL (reference sequence). The ends were cut back, 0 bases at V and 3 bases at J, with 9 bases in the middle. CDR3 length: 14 residues. The CDR3 spells CASSQEGGYYEQYF. The CDR3 region has the DNA TGTGCCAGCAGCCAAGAGGGCGGATACTACGAGCAGTACTTC.

This clone was counted a single time. The chain joins TRBV27 to TRBJ2-3, with D uncertain. V dropped 6 bases and J dropped 2 bases, with 6 bases sitting between them. Looked up from germline, CDR1 is MNHEY and CDR2 is SMNVEV (reference sequence). The CDR3 length is 12 residues. The CDR3 loop is CASRPNTDTQYF. The CDR3 DNA is TGTGCCAGCAGGCCGAACACAGATACGCAGTATTTT.

The V gene is TRBV30, the J gene TRBJ1-5, with D perhaps matching TRBD1 (6 bases). Trimming took off 5 bases at V and 3 bases at J, with 17 bases between the two ends. The germline V gene has CDR1 GTSNPN and CDR2 SVGIG (reference sequence). This CDR3 comprises 15 residues. CDR3 loop: CAWSQQMGANQPQHF. Here the CDR3 DNA reads TGTGCCTGGTCCCAGCAGATGGGGGCCAATCAGCCCCAGCATTTT. Looking up the rest from reference TRBV30 and TRBJ1-5 gives the full variable domain: SQTIHQWPATLVQPVGSPLSLECTVEGTSNPNLYWYRQAAGRGLQLLFYSVGIGQISSEVPQNLSASRPQDRQFILSSKKLLLSDSGFYLCAWSQQMGANQPQHFGDGTRLSIL.

The chain couples TRBV13 to TRBJ1-3; tentative D call: TRBD1 (6 bases). CDR3 length: 14 amino acids. Trimming left V 5 bases short and J 0 bases short, with 8 bases between. The germline gives CDR1 PRHDT, CDR2 FYEKMQ (reference sequence). The CDR3 nucleotides read TGTGCCAGCAGCCCGACAGGCTCTGGAAACACCATATATTTT. Translation: CASSPTGSGNTIYF. The full variable domain, with the rest looked up from reference TRBV13 and TRBJ1-3, is AAGVIQSPRHLIKEKRETATLKCYPIPRHDTVYWYQQGPGQDPQFLISFYEKMQSDKGSIPDRFSAQQFSDYHSELNMSSLELGDSALYFCASSPTGSGNTIYFGEGSWLTVV.

V and J are TRBV7-8 and TRBJ2-1; TRBD1 matches 8 bases. V trimming: 5 bases; J trimming: 8 bases; junction bases outside the gene matches: 14. Germline V gene lookup returns CDR1 SGHVS and CDR2 FQNEAQ. The CDR3 is 16 residues long. This CDR3 is CASSRRPQGARDEQFF. In nucleotides, the CDR3 is TGTGCCAGCAGCCGCCGACCGCAGGGGGCGCGCGATGAGCAGTTCTTC.

The chain employs TRBV5-1 and TRBJ2-2; D is tentatively TRBD1 or TRBD2 (7 bases each). The germline V gene has CDR1 SGHRS and CDR2 YFSETQ. Between the trimmed V and J ends, which lost 3 bases and 5 bases, there was a span of 17 bases. This CDR3 contains 16 residues. The CDR3 sequence: CASSSRGEGSTGELFF. DNA of the CDR3: TGCGCCAGCAGCTCCAGGGGGGAGGGGTCGACCGGGGAGCTGTTTTTT. Complete variable domain (other parts from reference TRBV5-1 and TRBJ2-2): KAGVTQTPRYLIKTRGQQVTLSCSPISGHRSVSWYQQTPGQGLQFLFEYFSETQRNKGNFPGRFSGRQFSNSRSEMNVSTLELGDSALYLCASSSRGEGSTGELFFGEGSRLTVL.

This clone was observed once. The CDR3, as DNA: TGTGCCAGTAGTTCCGCCCCCCGAAACACTGAAGCTTTCTTT. Translated, it gives CASSSAPRNTEAFF. This chain joins TRBV19 and TRBJ1-1; D uncertain. The V end lost 5 bases, the J end lost 2 bases, and 12 bases lay between the germline ends. Germline V gene lookup returns CDR1 LNHDA and CDR2 SQIVND (reference sequence). The CDR3 contains 14 residues.

The CDR3 nucleotides read TGTGCCAGCAGCGCAAACCCCGGGACTAGCGGAGCCGGGGAGCAGTACTTC. The encoded protein is CASSANPGTSGAGEQYF. The chain has TRBV9 and TRBJ2-7; 11 bases agree with TRBD2. The CDR3 spans 17 residues. Per germline, CDR1 SGDLS and CDR2 YYNGEE. V was pared by 3 bases and J by 7 bases, with 15 bases of the junction left unmatched. Drawing the rest from reference TRBV9 and TRBJ2-7, the complete variable domain is DSGVTQTPKHLITATGQRVTLRCSPRSGDLSVYWYQQSLDQGLQFLIQYYNGEERAKGNILERFSAQQFPDLHSELNLSSLELGDSALYFCASSANPGTSGAGEQYFGPGTRLTVT.

This clone was found once. V usage is TRBV5-1 and J usage is TRBJ2-2; 7 nucleotides agree with TRBD1. Germline V CDR1 and CDR2: SGHRS, YFSETQ. The CDR3 is 15 amino acids. V gave up 2 bases and J gave up 7 bases; unmatched junction bases: 8. The CDR3 nucleotides read TGCGCCAGCAGCTTACCTACAGGGGAGATCGGGGAGCTGTTTTTT. Translation gives CASSLPTGEIGELFF.

The chain recombines TRBV27 with TRBJ2-1; 11 bases are a match to TRBD2. Germline CDR1 reads MNHEY; CDR2 reads SMNVEV (reference sequence). J gave up 3 bases and V 6 bases, and 7 bases lay outside the gene matches. The CDR3 sequence is 16 residues long. The CDR3, as DNA: TGTGCCAGCAGCCCTCGGACTAGCGGGTACTACAATGAGCAGTTCTTC. Translating gives CASSPRTSGYYNEQFF.

The V and J genes are TRBV18 and TRBJ2-5; D call uncertain. The CDR3 is 12 amino acids. V lost 4 bases and J lost 1, with 4 bases in between. Germline V gene sequence: CDR1 KGHSH, CDR2 LQKENI. The CDR3 spells CASSRSQETQYF. CDR3 nucleotide sequence: TGTGCCAGCTCACGTAGCCAAGAGACCCAGTACTTC.

This clone ranks as medium-sized. V and J are TRBV28 and TRBJ1-2; 10 positions agree with TRBD1. CDR3 length equals 15 residues. Germline CDR1 MDHEN, CDR2 SYDVKM. V dropped 5 bases and J dropped 2; count of bases not matched to a gene: 5. CDR3 region: CASSLGQGSNYGYTF. For the CDR3, the DNA is TGTGCCAGCAGTCTGGGACAGGGGTCAAACTATGGCTACACCTTC.

The chain recombines TRBV10-3 with TRBJ1-2; the D is unclear. CDR3 length equals 15 residues. The germline V gene encodes CDR1 ENHRY and CDR2 SYGVKD. The V end was cut by 0 bases, the J end by 0 bases, with 8 bases between. The CDR3 reads CAISESSTSNYGYTF. CDR3 coding DNA: TGTGCCATCAGTGAGTCCAGTACTTCTAACTATGGCTACACCTTC.

The genes are TRBV14 and TRBJ2-1; unclear D gene. V gave up 3 bases and J gave up 6 bases, with 6 bases separating them. CDR3 length equals 12 residues. Germline values: CDR1 SGHDN, CDR2 FVKESK. CDR3 amino acids: CASSHWGNEQFF. The CDR3 DNA reads TGTGCCAGCAGCCATTGGGGCAATGAGCAGTTCTTC.

The J gene is TRBJ1-4, the V gene TRBV18; 9 nucleotides align to TRBD1. V was clipped by 3 bases and J by 8 bases; unmatched bases: 4. Germline loops: CDR1 KGHSH, CDR2 LQKENI. CDR3 length: 14 residues. CDR3 coding DNA: TGTGCCAGCTCACCGGGACAGGGAAGAGAAAAACTGTTTTTT. Its protein product is CASSPGQGREKLFF.

The V call is TRBV7-9, the J call TRBJ2-5; 10 bases are a match to TRBD1. V shed 8 bases, J shed 0 bases, and the junction held 6 bases outside the gene matches. The CDR3 length is 15 residues. Germline loops: CDR1 SEHNR, CDR2 FQNEAQ (reference sequence). The CDR3 region is CASQTGGRYQETQYF. The CDR3 DNA reads TGTGCCAGCCAGACAGGGGGCCGATACCAAGAGACCCAGTACTTC.

The chain uses TRBV27 and TRBJ2-7, with 10 bases fitting TRBD1. The J segment lost 2 bases and the V segment lost 2 bases, leaving 18 bases of the junction unmatched. CDR3 length: 20 residues. In germline, CDR1 is MNHEY, CDR2 SMNVEV (reference sequence). The CDR3: CASSLAPGQGPFIRAYEQYF. Here the CDR3 DNA reads TGTGCCAGCAGTTTAGCCCCGGGACAGGGGCCTTTTATTCGCGCCTACGAGCAGTACTTC.

The chain carries TRBV27 and TRBJ2-2; D ambiguous. The V end lost 2 bases, the J end lost 4 bases, and 8 bases lay between the germline ends. Germline V gene lookup returns CDR1 MNHEY and CDR2 SMNVEV (reference sequence). CDR3 length: 14 residues. CDR3 nucleotides: TGTGCCAGCAGTTTAGGCCGGACCACCGGGGAGCTGTTTTTT. Its translation: CASSLGRTTGELFF.

The chain carries TRBV13 and TRBJ1-3; a possible D gene is TRBD1 (5 bases). Trimming cost V 2 bases and J 0 bases, with 8 bases left between them. The V gene's germline CDR1 is PRHDT and CDR2 FYEKMQ (reference sequence). The CDR3 length is 15 residues. CDR3 sequence: CASSLKGTSGNTIYF. The CDR3 bases are TGTGCCAGCAGCTTAAAAGGGACCTCTGGAAACACCATATATTTT.

A few counts support this clone. V is TRBV6-4 and J is TRBJ2-3, with 10 bases identical to TRBD2. The CDR3 extends over 17 amino acids. In germline, CDR1 is MRHNA, CDR2 SNTAGT. V lost 8 bases and J lost 7; bases outside the gene matches: 18. Written as DNA, the CDR3 is TGTGCCAGCTCACCCCGCCATTTAGCGGGAGGCGAATATACGCAGTATTTT. Its translation is CASSPRHLAGGEYTQYF.

This clone showed up just a few times. The gene calls are TRBV3-1 (or the pseudogene TRBV3-2) and TRBJ2-7; D perhaps matches TRBD2 (6 bases). The V and J ends lost 1 base and 3 bases respectively, with 10 bases between them. This CDR3 comprises 14 residues. The germline V gene has CDR1 LGHDT and CDR2 YNNKEL (reference sequence). CDR3 sequence (DNA): TGTGCCAGCAGCCAAGGGGACTCAAACTACGAGCAGTACTTC. Translation: CASSQGDSNYEQYF.

In its sample, this clone was seen once. The chain combines TRBV5-1 with TRBJ1-1; the D is unclear. This CDR3 region has 15 residues. V gave up 4 bases and J gave up 1 base, with 14 bases separating them. Germline CDR1 reads SGHRS; CDR2 reads YFSETQ. In DNA, the CDR3 is TGCGCCAGCAGCCCGGACCCCGCCGGGAACACTGAAGCTTTCTTT. This translates into CASSPDPAGNTEAFF. Full variable domain (missing parts from reference TRBV5-1 and TRBJ1-1): KAGVTQTPRYLIKTRGQQVTLSCSPISGHRSVSWYQQTPGQGLQFLFEYFSETQRNKGNFPGRFSGRQFSNSRSEMNVSTLELGDSALYLCASSPDPAGNTEAFFGQGTRLTVV.